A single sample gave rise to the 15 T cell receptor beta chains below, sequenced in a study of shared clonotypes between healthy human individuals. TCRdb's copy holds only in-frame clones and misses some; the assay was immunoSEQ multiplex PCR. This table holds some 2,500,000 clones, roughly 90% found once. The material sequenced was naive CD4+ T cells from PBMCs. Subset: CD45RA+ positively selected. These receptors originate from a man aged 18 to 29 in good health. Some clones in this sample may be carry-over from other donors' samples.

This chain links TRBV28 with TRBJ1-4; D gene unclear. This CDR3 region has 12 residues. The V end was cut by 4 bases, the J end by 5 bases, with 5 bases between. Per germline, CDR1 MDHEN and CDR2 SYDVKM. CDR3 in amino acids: CASSSHNEKLFF. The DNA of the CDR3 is TGTGCCAGCAGTTCACACAATGAAAAACTGTTTTTT.

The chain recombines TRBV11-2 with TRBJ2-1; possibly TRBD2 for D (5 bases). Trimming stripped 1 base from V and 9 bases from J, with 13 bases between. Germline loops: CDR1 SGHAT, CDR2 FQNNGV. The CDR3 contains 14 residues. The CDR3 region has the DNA TGTGCCAGCAGCTTAGTCAAGCGGCCAGGTGAGCAGTTCTTC. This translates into CASSLVKRPGEQFF.

CDR3 DNA sequence: TGTGCCAGCACCCCCGGGACAGCTTACAATGAGCAGTTCTTC. Translation gives CASTPGTAYNEQFF. V usage is TRBV5-6 and J usage is TRBJ2-1; 7 bases are a match to TRBD1. V lost 6 bases and J lost 4; bases outside the gene matches: 7. CDR3 size: 14 residues. Germline CDR1 SGHDT, CDR2 YYEEEE.

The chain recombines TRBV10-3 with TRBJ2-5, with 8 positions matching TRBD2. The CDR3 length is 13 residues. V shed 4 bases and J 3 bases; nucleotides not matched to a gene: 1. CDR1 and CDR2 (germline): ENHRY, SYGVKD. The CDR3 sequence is CAISVLAEETQYF. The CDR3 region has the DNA TGTGCCATCAGTGTACTAGCGGAAGAGACCCAGTACTTC.

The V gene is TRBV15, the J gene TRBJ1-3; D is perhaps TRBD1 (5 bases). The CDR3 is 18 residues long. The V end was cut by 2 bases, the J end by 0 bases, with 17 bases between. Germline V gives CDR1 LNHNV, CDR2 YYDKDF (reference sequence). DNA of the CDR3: TGTGCCACCAGCAGACAAAGGGGAGACATTCACTCTGGAAACACCATATATTTT. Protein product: CATSRQRGDIHSGNTIYF.

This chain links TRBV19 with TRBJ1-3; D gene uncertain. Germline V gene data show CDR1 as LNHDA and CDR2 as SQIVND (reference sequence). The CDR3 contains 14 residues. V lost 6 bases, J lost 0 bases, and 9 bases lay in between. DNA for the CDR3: TGTGCCAGTAGAGACGGCTCCTCTGGAAACACCATATATTTT. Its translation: CASRDGSSGNTIYF.

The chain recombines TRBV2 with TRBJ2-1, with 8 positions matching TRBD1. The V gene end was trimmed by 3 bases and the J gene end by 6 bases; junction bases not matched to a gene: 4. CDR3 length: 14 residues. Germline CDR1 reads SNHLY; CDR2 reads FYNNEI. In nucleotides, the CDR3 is TGTGCCAGCAGTGATTCGCAGGGGGCCAATGAGCAGTTCTTC. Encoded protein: CASSDSQGANEQFF.

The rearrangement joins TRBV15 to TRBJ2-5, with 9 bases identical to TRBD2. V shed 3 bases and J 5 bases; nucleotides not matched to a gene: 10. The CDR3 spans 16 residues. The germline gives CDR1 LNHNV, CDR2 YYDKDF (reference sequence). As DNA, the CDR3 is TGTGCCACCAGCAGGTCCCTAGCGGGACCGGGGGAGACCCAGTACTTC. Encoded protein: CATSRSLAGPGETQYF.

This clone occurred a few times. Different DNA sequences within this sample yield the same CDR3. The CDR3: CASSYLGNTEAFF. The CDR3 DNA reads as TGTGCCAGCAGTTACCTGGGGAACACTGAAGCTTTCTTT. The chain has TRBV6-5 and TRBJ1-1; D is unresolved. Germline lookup yields CDR1 MNHEY and CDR2 SVGAGI. Trimming pared 2 bases from V and 1 base from J, leaving 5 bases between. The CDR3 has 13 residues.

CDR3 region: CASSWDFPGELFF. Written as DNA, the CDR3 is TGTGCCAGCAGCTGGGATTTCCCCGGGGAGCTGTTTTTT. This chain links TRBV5-4 with TRBJ2-2, with D uncertain. The CDR3 is made up of 13 amino acids. Germline V gene data show CDR1 as SGHNT and CDR2 as YYREEE (reference sequence). The germline V and J ends were trimmed by 3 bases and 6 bases, with 9 bases remaining between them.

DNA for the CDR3: TGTGCCAGCAGTTTAGGACAGGGGGCGCGTGGCTATGGCTACACCTTC. Amino acids: CASSLGQGARGYGYTF. The J gene is TRBJ1-2, the V gene TRBV27, with 11 bases matching TRBD1. The CDR3 has 16 residues. Trimming at V came to 2 bases and at J to 4 bases, leaving 6 bases not matched to a gene. The germline gives CDR1 MNHEY, CDR2 SMNVEV (reference sequence).

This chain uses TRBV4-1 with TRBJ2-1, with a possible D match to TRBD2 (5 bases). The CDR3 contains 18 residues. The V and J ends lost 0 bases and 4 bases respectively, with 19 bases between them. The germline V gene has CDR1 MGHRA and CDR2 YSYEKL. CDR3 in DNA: TGCGCCAGCAGCCAAGATCAGTTGCGGCTGAGGGCTTACAATGAGCAGTTCTTC. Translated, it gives CASSQDQLRLRAYNEQFF.

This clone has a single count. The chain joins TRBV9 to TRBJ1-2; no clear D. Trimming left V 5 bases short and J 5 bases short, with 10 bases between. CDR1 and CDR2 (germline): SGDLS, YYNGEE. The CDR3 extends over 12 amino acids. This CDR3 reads CASRGSSYGYTF. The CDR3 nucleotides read TGTGCCAGCAGGGGTAGTTCGTATGGCTACACCTTC.

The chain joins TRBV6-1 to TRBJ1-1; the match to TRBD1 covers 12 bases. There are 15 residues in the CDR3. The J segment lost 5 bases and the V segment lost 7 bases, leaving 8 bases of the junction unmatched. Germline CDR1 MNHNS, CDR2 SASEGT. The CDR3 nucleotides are TGTGCCAGCACCCCCGGGACAGGGGGCGGAACTGAAGCTTTCTTT. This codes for CASTPGTGGGTEAFF.

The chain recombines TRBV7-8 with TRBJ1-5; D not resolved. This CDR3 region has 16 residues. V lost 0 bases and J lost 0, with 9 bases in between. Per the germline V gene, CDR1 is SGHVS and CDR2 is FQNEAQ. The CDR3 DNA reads TGTGCCAGCAGCTTAGCGGCGGACTATAGCAATCAGCCCCAGCATTTT. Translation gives CASSLAADYSNQPQHF.